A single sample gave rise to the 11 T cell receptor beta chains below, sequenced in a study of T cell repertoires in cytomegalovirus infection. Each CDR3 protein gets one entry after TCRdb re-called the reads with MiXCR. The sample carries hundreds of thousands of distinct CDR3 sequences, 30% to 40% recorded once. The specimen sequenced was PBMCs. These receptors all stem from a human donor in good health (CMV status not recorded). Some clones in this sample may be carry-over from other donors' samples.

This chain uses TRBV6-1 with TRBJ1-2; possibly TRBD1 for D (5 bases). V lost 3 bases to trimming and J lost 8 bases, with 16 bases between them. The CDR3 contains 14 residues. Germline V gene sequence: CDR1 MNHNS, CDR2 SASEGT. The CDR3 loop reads CASSDRGVRGGYTF. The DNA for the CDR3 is TGTGCCAGCAGTGATCGGGGGGTCCGAGGAGGCTACACCTTC.

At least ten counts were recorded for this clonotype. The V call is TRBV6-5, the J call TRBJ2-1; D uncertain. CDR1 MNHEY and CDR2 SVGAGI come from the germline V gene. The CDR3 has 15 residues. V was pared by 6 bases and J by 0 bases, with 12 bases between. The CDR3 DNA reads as TGTGCCAGCAGGCCGGACGCCAACTCCTACAATGAGCAGTTCTTC. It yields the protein CASRPDANSYNEQFF.

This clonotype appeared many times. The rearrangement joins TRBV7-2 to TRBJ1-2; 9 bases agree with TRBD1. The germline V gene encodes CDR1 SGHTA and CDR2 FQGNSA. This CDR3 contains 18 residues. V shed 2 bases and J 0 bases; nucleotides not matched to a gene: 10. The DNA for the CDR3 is TGTGCCAGCAGCTTAAAGGCGGGACAGGGCCTAACTAACTATGGCTACACCTTC. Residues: CASSLKAGQGLTNYGYTF.

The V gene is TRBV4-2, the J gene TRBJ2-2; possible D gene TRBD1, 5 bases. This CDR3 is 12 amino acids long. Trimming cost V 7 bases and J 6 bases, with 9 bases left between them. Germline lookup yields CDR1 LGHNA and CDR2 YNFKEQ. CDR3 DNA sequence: TGTGCCAGCAACAGGAATCCCGGGGAGCTGTTTTTT. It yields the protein CASNRNPGELFF.

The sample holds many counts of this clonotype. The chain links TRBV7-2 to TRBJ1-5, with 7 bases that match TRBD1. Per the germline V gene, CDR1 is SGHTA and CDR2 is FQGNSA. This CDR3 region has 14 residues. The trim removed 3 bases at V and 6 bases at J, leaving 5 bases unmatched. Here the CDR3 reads CASSLTGFAQPQHF. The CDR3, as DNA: TGTGCCAGCAGCTTGACAGGGTTCGCTCAGCCCCAGCATTTT. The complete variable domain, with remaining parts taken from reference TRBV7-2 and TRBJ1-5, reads GAGVSQSPSNKVTEKGKDVELRCDPISGHTALYWYRQSLGQGLEFLIYFQGNSAPDKSGLPSDRFSAERTGGSVSTLTIQRTQQEDSAVYLCASSLTGFAQPQHFGDGTRLSIL.

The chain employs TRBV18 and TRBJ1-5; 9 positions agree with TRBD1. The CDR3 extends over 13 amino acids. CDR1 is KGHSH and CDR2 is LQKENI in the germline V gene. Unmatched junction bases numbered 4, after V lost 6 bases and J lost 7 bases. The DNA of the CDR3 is TGTGCCAGCTCGGACAGGGGATCGCAGCCCCAGCATTTT. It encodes CASSDRGSQPQHF.

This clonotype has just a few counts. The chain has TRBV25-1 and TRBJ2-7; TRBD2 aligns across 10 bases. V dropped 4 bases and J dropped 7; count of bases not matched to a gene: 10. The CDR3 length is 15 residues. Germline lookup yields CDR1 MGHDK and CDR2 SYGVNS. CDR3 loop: CASSVTAGGPGEQYF. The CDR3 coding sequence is TGTGCCAGCAGTGTAACAGCGGGGGGGCCGGGTGAGCAGTACTTC.

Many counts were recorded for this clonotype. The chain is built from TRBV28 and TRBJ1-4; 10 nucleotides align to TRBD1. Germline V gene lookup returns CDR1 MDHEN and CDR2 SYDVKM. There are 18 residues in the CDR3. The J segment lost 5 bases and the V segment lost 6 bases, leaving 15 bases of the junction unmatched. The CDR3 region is CASSSYAVRTGGNEKLFF. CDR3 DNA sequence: TGTGCCAGCAGCTCTTACGCCGTAAGGACAGGGGGAAATGAAAAACTGTTTTTT.

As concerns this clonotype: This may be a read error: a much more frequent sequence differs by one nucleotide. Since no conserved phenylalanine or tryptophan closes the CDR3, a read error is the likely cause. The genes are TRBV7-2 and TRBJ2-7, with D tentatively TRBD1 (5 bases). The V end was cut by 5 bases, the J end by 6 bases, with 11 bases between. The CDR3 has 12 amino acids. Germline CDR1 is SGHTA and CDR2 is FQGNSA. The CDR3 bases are TGTGCCAGCAGCACCCAGACAGTCGAGCAGTACTGC. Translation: CASSTQTVEQYC.

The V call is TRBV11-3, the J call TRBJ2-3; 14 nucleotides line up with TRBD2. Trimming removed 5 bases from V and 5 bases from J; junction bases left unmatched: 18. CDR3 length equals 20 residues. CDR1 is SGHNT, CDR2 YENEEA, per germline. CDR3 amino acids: CASSPRPGLAGAASQDTQYF. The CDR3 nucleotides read TGTGCCAGCAGCCCGAGGCCGGGACTAGCGGGGGCGGCCTCCCAAGATACGCAGTATTTT.

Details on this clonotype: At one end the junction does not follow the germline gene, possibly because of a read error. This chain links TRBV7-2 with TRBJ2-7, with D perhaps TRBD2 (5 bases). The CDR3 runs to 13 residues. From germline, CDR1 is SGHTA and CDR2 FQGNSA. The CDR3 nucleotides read TGTTCCAGCAGCTTAGCTTCCGGGGTCGCGCAGTACTTC. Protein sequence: CSSSLASGVAQYF.